This T cell receptor (beta chain) was sequenced in a study of TIL therapy for anti-PD-1-resistant metastatic lung cancer. Study-level background: Tumors had a median PD-L1 proportion score of approximately 6.4%. Whole-study results and caveats: The cohort had more treatment-naive, never-smoker and oncogene-addicted patients than typical. Many TIL product clones were absent from baseline tumor, suggesting clonal contraction.

V dropped 5 bases and J dropped 7; count of bases not matched to a gene: 5. This CDR3 contains 14 residues. Germline V gene data show CDR1 as MDHEN and CDR2 as SYDVKM. Regarding time point: pre-treatment sample, taken before nivolumab and TIL therapy. The tumor samples were excised metastases, mostly pleural nodules or supraclavicular lymph nodes. Tumor harvest preceded PD-1/PD-L1 blockade, followed by nivolumab treatment. Remarks on this clone: The antigen is not known.

The libraries were made with immunoSEQ v3. Assay: immunoSEQ multiplex PCR; the TCRdb copy retains only in-frame clones and omits some. The sample carries 45,000 to 60,000 clones, approximately 70% recorded once. This chain uses TRBV28 with TRBJ1-2; TRBD1 aligns across 12 bases. This specimen was tumor tissue, taken at baseline. This clonotype was sampled from a person between 25 and 79 years old with non-small cell lung cancer. CDR3 loop: CASSLPGQGAGYTF. The CDR3 region has the DNA TGTGCCAGCAGTCTCCCGGGACAGGGGGCTGGCTACACCTTC.